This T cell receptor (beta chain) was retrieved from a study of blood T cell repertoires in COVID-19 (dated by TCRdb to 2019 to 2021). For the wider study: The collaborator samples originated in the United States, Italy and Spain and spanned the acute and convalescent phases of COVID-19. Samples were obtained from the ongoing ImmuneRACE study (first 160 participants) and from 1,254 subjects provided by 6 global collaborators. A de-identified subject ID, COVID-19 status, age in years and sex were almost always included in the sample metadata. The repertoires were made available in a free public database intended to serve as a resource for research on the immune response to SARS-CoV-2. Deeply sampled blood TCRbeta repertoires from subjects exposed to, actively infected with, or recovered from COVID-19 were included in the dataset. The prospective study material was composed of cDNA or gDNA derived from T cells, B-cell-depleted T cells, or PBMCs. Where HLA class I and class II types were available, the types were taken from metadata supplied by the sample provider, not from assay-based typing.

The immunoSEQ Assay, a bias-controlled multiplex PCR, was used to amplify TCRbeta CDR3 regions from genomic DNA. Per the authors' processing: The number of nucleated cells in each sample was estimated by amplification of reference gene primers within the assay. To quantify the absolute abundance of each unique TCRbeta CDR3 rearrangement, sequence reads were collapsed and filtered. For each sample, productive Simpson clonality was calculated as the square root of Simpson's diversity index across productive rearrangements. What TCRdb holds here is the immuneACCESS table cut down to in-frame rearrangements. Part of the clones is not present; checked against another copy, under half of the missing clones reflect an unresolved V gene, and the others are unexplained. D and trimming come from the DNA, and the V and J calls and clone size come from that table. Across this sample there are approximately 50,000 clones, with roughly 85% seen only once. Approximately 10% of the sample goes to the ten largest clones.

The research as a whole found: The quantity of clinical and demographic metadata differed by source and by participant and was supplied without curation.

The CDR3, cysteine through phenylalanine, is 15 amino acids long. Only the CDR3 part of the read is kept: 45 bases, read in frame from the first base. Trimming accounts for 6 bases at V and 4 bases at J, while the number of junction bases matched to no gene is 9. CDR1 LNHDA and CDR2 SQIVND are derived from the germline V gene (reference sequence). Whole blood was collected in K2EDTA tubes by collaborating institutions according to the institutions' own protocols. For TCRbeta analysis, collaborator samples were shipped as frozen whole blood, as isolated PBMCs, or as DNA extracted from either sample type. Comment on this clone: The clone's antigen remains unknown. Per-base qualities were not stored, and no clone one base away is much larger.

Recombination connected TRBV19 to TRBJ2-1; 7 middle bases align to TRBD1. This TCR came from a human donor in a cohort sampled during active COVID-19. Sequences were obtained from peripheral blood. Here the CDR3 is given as CASSSQGRAYNEQFF. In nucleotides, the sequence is TGTGCCAGTAGCTCACAGGGGCGTGCATACAATGAGCAGTTCTTC.